The text below deals with one T cell receptor beta chain. This sample is drawn from a study of blood T cell repertoires in COVID-19. V dropped 1 base and J dropped 4; count of bases not matched to a gene: 6. The CDR3 sequence is 15 residues long. Germline V CDR1 and CDR2: SGHRS, YFSETQ. Original methodology: Estimation of nucleated cell counts was performed using reference gene primer amplification. Sequencing was performed with immunoSEQ multiplex PCR; in TCRdb, only in-frame clones are kept and a portion is missing. V, J and clone size are those of that table, while D and trimming were read from the DNA. The table records some 120,000 clones, under 85% of them present only once.

The V gene is TRBV5-1, the J gene TRBJ2-5; 8 positions match TRBD2. The sequenced sample consisted of peripheral blood. This TCR was sampled from a woman aged 60-75 years with acute or convalescent COVID-19. This CDR3 is CASSLSGGSAETQYF. In DNA, the CDR3 is TGCGCCAGCAGCTTGAGCGGGGGAAGTGCAGAGACCCAGTACTTC. Full variable domain (rest looked up from reference TRBV5-1 and TRBJ2-5): KAGVTQTPRYLIKTRGQQVTLSCSPISGHRSVSWYQQTPGQGLQFLFEYFSETQRNKGNFPGRFSGRQFSNSRSEMNVSTLELGDSALYLCASSLSGGSAETQYFGPGTRLLVL.